One sample yielded the 17 T cell receptor beta chains listed below, sequenced in a study of Graves' ophthalmopathy and Graves' hyperthyroidism. Amplification of TCR beta CDR3 regions used RNA transcripts. RT-PCR in the first round used HTBI primers; a second-round multiplex PCR followed. TCRdb reprocessed the multiplex PCR reads via MiXCR and lists one record per CDR3 protein. This sample has more than 1,000,000 distinct CDR3 sequences, with roughly two fifths found just once. The sequenced material came from peripheral blood or thyroid tissue (not recorded which). These receptors were obtained from an adult man with Graves' hyperthyroidism.

A remark on this clonotype: The germline gene is not matched at one end of the junction; a read error may be the cause. V is TRBV5-1 and J is TRBJ1-1, with 7 bases lining up with TRBD1. CDR1 SGHRS and CDR2 YFSETQ come from the germline V gene. The length of the CDR3 is 15 residues. CDR3 coding DNA: TGTGCCAGCAGCTTAACCGGGACAGATAGGTCTGAAGCTTTCTTT. Protein product: CASSLTGTDRSEAFF.

The chain combines TRBV20-1 with TRBJ1-5; no reliable D call. There are 15 residues in the CDR3. The germline V gene encodes CDR1 DFQATT and CDR2 SNEGSKA (reference sequence). The ends were cut back, 4 bases at V and 2 bases at J, with 15 bases in the middle. The CDR3 sequence is CSAKDIPGGNQPQHF. The CDR3 nucleotides are TGCAGTGCTAAAGACATCCCGGGTGGCAATCAGCCCCAGCATTTT.

This clonotype appeared many times. V usage is TRBV12-3 or TRBV12-4 and J usage is TRBJ1-5; 7 positions match TRBD1. The CDR3 totals 16 residues. V gave up 4 bases and J gave up 4 bases; unmatched junction bases: 10. CDR3 in DNA: TGTGCCAGCAGTTCTCCCTCCGGGACAGTTAATCAGCCCCAGCATTTT. Residues: CASSSPSGTVNQPQHF.

The gene calls are TRBV7-9 and TRBJ1-2, with 7 positions matching TRBD1. The germline gives CDR1 SEHNR, CDR2 FQNEAQ (reference sequence). The J segment lost 4 bases and the V segment lost 5 bases, leaving 13 bases of the junction unmatched. The CDR3 extends over 16 amino acids. CDR3 nucleotide sequence: TGTGCCAGCAGCCTACTTGCAGGGGGGTTGTCCTATGGCTACACCTTC. This sequence encodes CASSLLAGGLSYGYTF. Together with reference TRBV7-9 and TRBJ1-2, the CDR3 gives the full variable domain: DTGVSQNPRHKITKRGQNVTFRCDPISEHNRLYWYRQTLGQGPEFLTYFQNEAQLEKSRLLSDRFSAERPKGSFSTLEIQRTEQGDSAMYLCASSLLAGGLSYGYTFGSGTRLTVV.

On this clonotype itself: This may arise from a read error, as a much more abundant clone is one base away. The rearrangement joins TRBV20-1 to TRBJ2-2, with D maybe TRBD2 (5 bases). This CDR3 contains 13 residues. Germline CDR1 reads DFQATT; CDR2 reads SNEGSKA (reference sequence). This chain's CDR3 is CSAWEPNTEELFF. CDR3 bases: TGCAGTGCCTGGGAGCCGAACACCGAGGAGCTGTTTTTT.

This clonotype appeared many times. The chain is built from TRBV7-8 and TRBJ2-5, with D possibly matching TRBD2 (7 bases). The germline gives CDR1 SGHVS, CDR2 FQNEAQ. V was cut by 2 bases and J by 2 bases, with 18 bases left in between. CDR3 length: 17 amino acids. For the CDR3, the DNA is TGTGCCAGCAGCTTAAGTTATCCGCGGGGGCTACAAGAGACCCAGTACTTC. It translates to CASSLSYPRGLQETQYF.

Only a few counts were recorded for this clonotype. This chain joins TRBV19 and TRBJ2-2, with 7 bases aligning to TRBD1. The CDR3 totals 15 residues. CDR1 is LNHDA, CDR2 SQIVND, per germline (reference sequence). V shed 5 bases and J 6 bases; nucleotides not matched to a gene: 9. This CDR3 reads CASSFRQGRSGELFF. CDR3 nucleotides: TGTGCCAGTAGTTTCCGACAGGGTCGGTCCGGGGAGCTGTTTTTT.

This clonotype has more than one count but fewer than ten. The rearrangement joins TRBV5-1 to TRBJ2-5; no clear D gene. The V gene lost 2 bases and the J gene lost 4 bases, with 9 bases spanning the gap. The CDR3 has 13 amino acids. Germline V lookup: CDR1 SGHRS, CDR2 YFSETQ. The CDR3 coding sequence is TGCGCCAGCAGCTTCTACTCGGGAGAGACCCAGTACTTC. It translates to CASSFYSGETQYF.

The chain has TRBV5-6 and TRBJ2-7; 8 positions match TRBD1. The CDR3 runs 13 residues. The J segment lost 6 bases and the V segment lost 4 bases, leaving 6 bases of the junction unmatched. Germline V gives CDR1 SGHDT, CDR2 YYEEEE. This chain's CDR3 is CASSRQTGGEQYF. The CDR3 DNA reads TGTGCCAGCAGCCGTCAAACAGGGGGCGAGCAGTACTTC.

The chain joins TRBV12-3 or TRBV12-4 to TRBJ1-1; a weak D match, TRBD1 (6 bases). CDR3 size: 14 residues. Between the trimmed V and J ends, which lost 5 bases and 0 bases, there was a span of 10 bases. For the CDR3, the DNA is TGTGCCAGCAGTCCGGGACACGTGAACACTGAAGCTTTCTTT. Translating it yields CASSPGHVNTEAFF.

This clonotype was counted a few times. The V gene is TRBV6-2 or TRBV6-3, the J gene TRBJ1-5; D is undetermined. V lost 7 bases and J lost 2, with 15 bases in between. The germline gives CDR1 MNHEY, CDR2 SVGEGT. The CDR3 covers 15 residues. The CDR3 DNA sequence: TGTGCCAGCAAGCGGGGTGTGGTGGGCAATCAGCCCCAGCATTTT. It encodes CASKRGVVGNQPQHF.

This clonotype came up many times. V gene TRBV29-1 combines with J gene TRBJ1-2; weak D call: TRBD1 (5 bases). The V gene lost 2 bases and the J gene lost 9 bases, with 13 bases spanning the gap. Looked up from germline, CDR1 is SQVTM and CDR2 is ANQGSEA. The CDR3 runs 12 residues. CDR3 in DNA: TGCAGCGTTGAACGACAGTCGAGGTGCTACACCTTC. It encodes CSVERQSRCYTF.

A single count supports this clonotype. One end of the junction fails to match germline, which may point to a read error. The chain couples TRBV10-3 to TRBJ1-2, with TRBD1 matching over 10 bases. Germline CDR1 and CDR2: ENHRY and SYGVKD. The CDR3 length is 11 residues. This chain's CDR3 is CAIAGTGEGHF. In nucleotides, the CDR3 is TGTGCCATAGCCGGGACAGGGGAGGGGCATTTC.

This clonotype was counted a few times. The rearrangement joins TRBV6-5 to TRBJ2-5, with D perhaps TRBD1 (5 bases). The CDR3 extends over 15 amino acids. The germline V and J ends were trimmed by 7 bases and 5 bases, with 20 bases remaining between them. Germline V gives CDR1 MNHEY, CDR2 SVGAGI. The CDR3 spells CASKGADQNGETQYF. Here the CDR3 DNA reads TGTGCCAGCAAAGGGGCCGACCAAAATGGGGAGACCCAGTACTTC.

This clonotype was counted many times. The chain uses TRBV7-2 and TRBJ2-6; unclear D gene. Germline V gene data show CDR1 as SGHTA and CDR2 as FQGNSA. CDR3 size: 13 residues. Trimming cost V 3 bases and J 5 bases, with 5 bases left between them. CDR3 protein: CASSFFRANVLTF. The CDR3 bases are TGTGCCAGCAGCTTTTTCCGGGCCAACGTCCTGACTTTC.

This clonotype came up once. The chain is built from TRBV7-8 and TRBJ1-2, with 10 bases matching TRBD1. Germline CDR1 SGHVS, CDR2 FQNEAQ. The V segment lost 6 bases and the J segment 3 bases; nucleotides outside the gene matches: 7. The CDR3 has 15 amino acids. CDR3 residues: CASRSGTGAHYGYTF. The CDR3 DNA reads as TGTGCCAGCAGGTCTGGGACAGGGGCCCACTATGGCTACACCTTC.

This clonotype came up many times. The chain uses TRBV6-5 and TRBJ2-5; a weak D match, TRBD2 (6 bases). V was clipped by 7 bases and J by 4 bases, with 13 bases between them. The CDR3 has 13 amino acids. Germline CDR1 is MNHEY and CDR2 is SVGAGI. The CDR3 region is CASKARGAETQYF. The CDR3 nucleotides are TGTGCCAGCAAGGCCCGCGGGGCAGAGACCCAGTACTTC.